This TCR beta chain was identified during a study of cytomegalovirus exposure and HLA in healthy donors. Study-wide results and caveats: For cytomegalovirus status, the classifier reportedly gave diagnoses with high specificity and sensitivity. In a later analysis, at a false discovery rate of 0.05, some 17,000 TCR beta sequences were associated with HLA alleles.

This cohort consisted of healthy bone marrow donors. Nominal health characterized the donors when sampled, though unrecorded immune exposures were likely. This clone was found once. Its cognate antigen is unknown. 13 Jbeta primers and 60 Vbeta primers were used for the PCR. Clones were read by immunoSEQ multiplex PCR, and TCRdb kept only the in-frame ones, dropping some. This sample carries 45,000 to 70,000 clones, 70% to 85% of them seen once, and the ten largest clones take 1.6%. V was shortened by 2 bases and J by 0 bases, with 8 bases between the two germline ends. This CDR3 comprises 14 residues. Looked up from germline, CDR1 is SGHRS and CDR2 is YFSETQ.

Sequencing was carried out using PBMCs. V is TRBV5-1 and J is TRBJ1-2; D unresolved. The receptor's source is a man aged 25-40 years in good health and CMV-seronegative. The CDR3 spells CASSLDTANYGYTF. CDR3 bases: TGCGCCAGCAGCTTAGACACAGCTAACTATGGCTACACCTTC. The variable domain in full, completed from reference TRBV5-1 and TRBJ1-2, reads KAGVTQTPRYLIKTRGQQVTLSCSPISGHRSVSWYQQTPGQGLQFLFEYFSETQRNKGNFPGRFSGRQFSNSRSEMNVSTLELGDSALYLCASSLDTANYGYTFGSGTRLTVV.